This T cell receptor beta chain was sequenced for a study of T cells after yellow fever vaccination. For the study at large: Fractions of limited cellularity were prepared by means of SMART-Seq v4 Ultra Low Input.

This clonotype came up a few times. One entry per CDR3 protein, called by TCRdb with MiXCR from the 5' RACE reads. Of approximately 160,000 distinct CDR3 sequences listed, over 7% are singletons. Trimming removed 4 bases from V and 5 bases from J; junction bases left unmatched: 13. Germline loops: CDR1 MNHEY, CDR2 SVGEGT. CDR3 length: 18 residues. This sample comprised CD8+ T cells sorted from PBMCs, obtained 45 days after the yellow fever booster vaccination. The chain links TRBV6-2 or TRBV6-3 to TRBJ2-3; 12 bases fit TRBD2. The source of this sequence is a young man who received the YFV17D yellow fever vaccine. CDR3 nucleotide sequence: TGTGCCAGCAGTTTCATCCCCCCTCTAGCGGGGGGGAAAGATACGCAGTATTTT. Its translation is CASSFIPPLAGGKDTQYF.